These 2 T cell receptor beta chains were sequenced from one sample in a study of blood T cell repertoires in COVID-19. Sequencing was performed with immunoSEQ multiplex PCR; in TCRdb, only in-frame clones are kept and a portion is missing. The data show approximately 100,000 clones, roughly 84% seen once. The sequencing sample was made of peripheral blood. All receptors derive from a woman between 50 and 59 years old with acute or convalescent COVID-19.

This rearrangement joins TRBV2 to TRBJ1-6; 9 nucleotides match TRBD1. Germline CDR1 reads SNHLY; CDR2 reads FYNNEI. This CDR3 spans 13 amino acids. With V trimmed by 8 bases and J by 8 bases, 4 bases remained unmatched. The CDR3 nucleotides read TGTGCCAGCGGGGGACAGGGAGATTCACCCCTCCACTTT. The encoded protein is CASGGQGDSPLHF.

V is TRBV5-6 and J is TRBJ1-3, with a possible D match to TRBD1 (5 bases). Germline lookup yields CDR1 SGHDT and CDR2 YYEEEE. The CDR3 is 15 residues long. The V gene lost 4 bases and the J gene lost 0 bases, with 11 bases spanning the gap. CDR3 protein: CASSLGGSSGNTIYF. CDR3 nucleotide sequence: TGTGCCAGCAGCCTCGGGGGGTCCTCTGGAAACACCATATATTTT. The full variable domain, completed using reference TRBV5-6 and TRBJ1-3, is DAGVTQSPTHLIKTRGQQVTLRCSPKSGHDTVSWYQQALGQGPQFIFQYYEEEERQRGNFPDRFSGHQFPNYSSELNVNALLLGDSALYLCASSLGGSSGNTIYFGEGSWLTVV.